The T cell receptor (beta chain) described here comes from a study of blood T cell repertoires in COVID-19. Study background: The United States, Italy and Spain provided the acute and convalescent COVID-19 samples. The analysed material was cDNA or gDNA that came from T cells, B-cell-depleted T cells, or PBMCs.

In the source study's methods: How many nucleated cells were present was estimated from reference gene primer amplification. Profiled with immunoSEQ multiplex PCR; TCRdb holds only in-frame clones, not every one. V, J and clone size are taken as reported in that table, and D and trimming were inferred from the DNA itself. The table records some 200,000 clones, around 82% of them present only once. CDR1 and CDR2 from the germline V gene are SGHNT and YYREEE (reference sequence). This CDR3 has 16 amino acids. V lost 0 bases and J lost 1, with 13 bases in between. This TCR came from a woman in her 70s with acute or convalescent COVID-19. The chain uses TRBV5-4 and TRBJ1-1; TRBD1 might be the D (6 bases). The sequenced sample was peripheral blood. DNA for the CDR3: TGTGCCAGCAGCTTGGCGGGGCGAGGGGGGAACACTGAAGCTTTCTTT. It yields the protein CASSLAGRGGNTEAFF.